This T cell receptor (beta chain) was recovered during a study of blood T cell repertoires in COVID-19 (dated by TCRdb to about 2020). Concerning the study at large: Samples covering the acute and convalescent phases of COVID-19 were provided by collaborators in the United States, Italy and Spain. The prospective study material was composed of cDNA or gDNA derived from T cells, B-cell-depleted T cells, or PBMCs. Where HLA class I and class II types were available, the types were taken from metadata supplied by the sample provider, not from assay-based typing. Samples came from the ongoing ImmuneRACE study (first 160 participants) plus 1,254 subjects from 6 global collaborators. The repertoires were made available in a free public database intended to serve as a resource for research on the immune response to SARS-CoV-2. Deeply sampled blood TCRbeta repertoires from subjects exposed to, actively infected with, or recovered from COVID-19 were included in the dataset. Nearly every sample came with metadata listing a de-identified subject ID, COVID-19 status, age in years and sex. Study-wide findings and limitations: The amount of clinical and demographic metadata varied by source and participant and was provided uncurated.

TCRbeta CDR3 regions were amplified from genomic DNA using the immunoSEQ Assay, a bias-controlled multiplex PCR. The study's processing was this. The number of nucleated cells in each sample was estimated from the amplification of reference gene primers within the assay. To quantify the absolute abundance of each unique TCRbeta CDR3 rearrangement, sequence reads were collapsed and filtered. For each sample, productive Simpson clonality was calculated as the square root of Simpson's diversity index across productive rearrangements. TCRdb mirrors the immuneACCESS table, restricted to in-frame sequences. Some clones are absent from its copies; in checked studies, under half trace to an unresolved V gene, and the reason for the others is unknown. The V and J calls and the clone size are those of that table, but D and trimming were determined from the DNA. The sample records approximately 220,000 clones, about four fifths of which are singletons. The ten largest make up about 4.8% of the sample.

Participants in the prospective study were enrolled through a virtual design, were aged about 18 to 100 years, and lived in about two dozen United States geographic areas. In the prospective study, cohorts were assigned on the basis of participant-reported clinical history obtained from a screening survey and a study questionnaire. Exposed participants had been in contact with someone with a PCR-confirmed or clinician-diagnosed COVID-19 case within 2 weeks of study entry. In the prospective study, whole blood, serum and a nasopharyngeal or oropharyngeal swab were collected from each participant by mobile phlebotomists. Prospective study participants could optionally give additional blood draws and questionnaires over an approximately two-month period. Before DNA extraction, prospective study blood samples were shipped either frozen or at room temperature. A remark on this clone: Its antigen remains undetermined. No qualities accompany the bases; no much larger clone lies one base away.

This receptor was taken from a woman in her forties or fifties who had been exposed to COVID-19. The sequenced sample consisted of PBMCs or T cells enriched from blood (not recorded which).

The base sequence is TGTGCCAGCAGCCTTACCCGCCGAGGAGCCGCGCTGTTTTTT. Translated, it gives CASSLTRRGAALFF. Recombination linked TRBV7-8 to TRBJ2-2; no confident D gene assignment can be made. CDR1 SGHVS and CDR2 FQNEAQ were looked up in the germline V gene. V drops 5 bases and J drops 13 bases, leaving 20 bases in between. The CDR3 starts with the cysteine, ends with the phenylalanine, and has 14 residues. Only the CDR3 part of the read is kept: 42 bases, read in frame from the first base.